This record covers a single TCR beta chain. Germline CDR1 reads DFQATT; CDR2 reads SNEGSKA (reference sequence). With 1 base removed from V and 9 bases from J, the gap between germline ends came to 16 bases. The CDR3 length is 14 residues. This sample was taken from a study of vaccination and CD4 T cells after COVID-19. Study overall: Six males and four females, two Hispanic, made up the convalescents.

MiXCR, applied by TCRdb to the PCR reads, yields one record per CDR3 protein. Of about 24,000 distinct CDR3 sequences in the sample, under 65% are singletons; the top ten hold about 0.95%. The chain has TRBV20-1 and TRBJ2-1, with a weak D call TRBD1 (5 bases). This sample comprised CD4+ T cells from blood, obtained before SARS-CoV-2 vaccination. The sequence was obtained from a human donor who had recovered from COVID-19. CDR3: CSARGQTSTGEQFF. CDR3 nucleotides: TGCAGTGCTAGAGGGCAGACAAGCACAGGTGAGCAGTTCTTC.